The 28 T cell receptor beta chains given below trace back to one sample, sequenced in a study of glioma-infiltrating T cells after dendritic cell vaccination. Clones were sequenced by immunoSEQ multiplex PCR, and TCRdb holds only the in-frame ones, with some missing. The data contain under 100,000 clones, 85% of them seen just once; the ten biggest clones take up around 2.9%. The source material was blood, sampled before dendritic cell vaccination. The receptors shown here come from a human donor with glioblastoma.

The chain links TRBV2 to TRBJ2-7; D gene unclear. This CDR3 has 14 amino acids. Germline CDR1 SNHLY, CDR2 FYNNEI. V was pared by 8 bases and J by 4 bases, with 18 bases between. The CDR3 coding sequence is TGTGCCAGCTCGACTGAGACTCCCTTATACGAGCAGTACTTC. Translated: CASSTETPLYEQYF.

This clone was observed once. This chain links TRBV10-1 with TRBJ2-3; perhaps TRBD1 as D (5 bases). CDR1 WNHNN and CDR2 SYGVQD come from the germline V gene (reference sequence). The CDR3 has 14 residues. The germline V and J ends were trimmed by 0 bases and 4 bases, with 8 bases remaining between them. CDR3 coding DNA: TGCGCCAGCAGTGAGTCTTGGGGCCCAGATACGCAGTATTTT. Amino acid sequence: CASSESWGPDTQYF.

CDR3 bases: TGTGCCAGCAGTGACCAGGAGGGGACCGGGGAGCTGTTTTTT. This codes for CASSDQEGTGELFF. The chain joins TRBV6-4 to TRBJ2-2, with D perhaps matching TRBD2 (6 bases). The CDR3 sequence is 14 residues long. Germline V CDR1 and CDR2: MRHNA, SNTAGT. Trimming took off 2 bases at V and 5 bases at J, with 9 bases between the two ends.

CDR3 loop: CASSWGGVFGELFF. CDR3 sequence (DNA): TGTGCCAGCAGCTGGGGCGGGGTGTTCGGGGAGCTGTTTTTT. The chain carries TRBV7-2 and TRBJ2-2; D is perhaps TRBD2 (6 bases). The germline V gene encodes CDR1 SGHTA and CDR2 FQGNSA. The ends were cut back, 4 bases at V and 7 bases at J, with 13 bases in the middle. This CDR3 has 14 amino acids. The whole variable domain, remainder taken from reference TRBV7-2 and TRBJ2-2, is GAGVSQSPSNKVTEKGKDVELRCDPISGHTALYWYRQSLGQGLEFLIYFQGNSAPDKSGLPSDRFSAERTGGSVSTLTIQRTQQEDSAVYLCASSWGGVFGELFFGEGSRLTVL.

The chain recombines TRBV29-1 with TRBJ1-2; D is ambiguous. This CDR3 region has 13 residues. Germline V gene lookup returns CDR1 SQVTM and CDR2 ANQGSEA. Between the trimmed V and J ends, which lost 0 bases and 5 bases, there was a span of 10 bases. CDR3 sequence reads: CSVEDEEHYGYTF. CDR3 DNA sequence: TGCAGCGTTGAAGATGAAGAGCATTATGGCTACACCTTC.

The chain employs TRBV5-1 and TRBJ2-5, with D unclear. Trimming removed 2 bases at V and 5 bases at J, with 4 bases between. The CDR3 is 11 residues long. Per germline, CDR1 SGHRS and CDR2 YFSETQ. The CDR3: CASSFGETQYF. The CDR3 DNA follows: TGCGCCAGCAGCTTTGGCGAGACCCAGTACTTC.

CDR3 protein: CSVVYGTPYGYTF. As DNA, the CDR3 is TGCAGCGTTGTGTACGGGACACCTTATGGCTACACCTTC. J is TRBJ1-2 and V is TRBV29-1, with D possibly TRBD1 on 6 matching bases. CDR1 is SQVTM, CDR2 ANQGSEA, per germline. Trimming left V 4 bases short and J 5 bases short, with 14 bases between. The CDR3 consists of 13 residues.

V usage is TRBV7-9 and J usage is TRBJ2-7, with 8 bases aligning to TRBD1. The ends lost 5 bases at V and 4 bases at J; junction bases unmatched: 7. This CDR3 contains 14 residues. Looked up from germline, CDR1 is SEHNR and CDR2 is FQNEAQ (reference sequence). CDR3 region: CASSARDRWYEQYF. The CDR3 bases are TGTGCCAGCAGCGCCCGGGACAGGTGGTACGAGCAGTACTTC.

The chain has TRBV5-1 and TRBJ2-3, with 12 bases that match TRBD2. Trimming removed 8 bases from V and 1 base from J; junction bases left unmatched: 8. The CDR3 runs to 16 residues. Germline assignment: CDR1 SGHRS and CDR2 YFSETQ. The CDR3 region has the DNA TGCGCCAGTCTTCCTAGCGGGAGGGCTGGCACAGATACGCAGTATTTT. Translation gives CASLPSGRAGTDTQYF.

This clone showed up just once. The chain recombines TRBV13 with TRBJ2-7, with 11 bases fitting TRBD1. V was clipped by 4 bases and J by 2 bases; unmatched bases: 7. This CDR3 has 16 residues. CDR1 and CDR2 from the germline V gene are PRHDT and FYEKMQ (reference sequence). CDR3 in amino acids: CASSSEGQGEAYEQYF. CDR3 DNA: TGTGCCAGCAGCTCCGAGGGACAGGGGGAGGCCTACGAGCAGTACTTC.

The chain has TRBV9 and TRBJ2-5; a weak D match, TRBD2 (5 bases). Germline V gene sequence: CDR1 SGDLS, CDR2 YYNGEE. With 4 bases removed from V and 6 bases from J, the gap between germline ends came to 13 bases. This CDR3 comprises 13 residues. The CDR3 coding sequence is TGTGCCAGCAGCACGGACTGGCAGCAGACCCAGTACTTC. This encodes CASSTDWQQTQYF.

The chain employs TRBV27 and TRBJ2-7; 12 bases map to TRBD2. Germline-derived CDR1 and CDR2 are MNHEY and SMNVEV (reference sequence). The junction had 11 bases not matched to a gene; V was cut back by 5 bases and J by 3 bases. The CDR3 runs to 17 residues. CDR3 sequence reads: CASSPKLAGGQIYEQYF. The DNA for the CDR3 is TGTGCCAGCAGTCCCAAACTAGCGGGGGGCCAAATCTACGAGCAGTACTTC.

This chain connects TRBV5-4 to TRBJ1-2; 7 bases are a match to TRBD1. CDR1 SGHNT and CDR2 YYREEE come from the germline V gene (reference sequence). The CDR3 runs to 13 residues. Trimming cost V 2 bases and J 5 bases; bases outside gene matches: 3. CDR3 sequence: CASSLQGRYGYTF. The CDR3 bases are TGTGCCAGCAGCTTACAGGGGCGGTATGGCTACACCTTC.

V gene TRBV18 combines with J gene TRBJ2-7; weak D call: TRBD1 (5 bases). This CDR3 contains 12 residues. Germline loops: CDR1 KGHSH, CDR2 LQKENI. V shed 4 bases and J shed 7 bases, with 11 bases lying between them. DNA for the CDR3: TGTGCCAGCTCACAGGGGTTTACTGAGCAGTACTTC. It is translated as CASSQGFTEQYF.

This chain joins TRBV29-1 and TRBJ2-7, with TRBD2 matching over 7 bases. The CDR3 covers 13 residues. V lost 4 bases, J lost 0 bases, and 3 bases stayed unmatched. Per the germline V gene, CDR1 is SQVTM and CDR2 is ANQGSEA. Here the CDR3 reads CSVVGRSSYEQYF. The CDR3 nucleotides read TGCAGCGTTGTCGGGAGGAGCTCCTACGAGCAGTACTTC.

The chain combines TRBV6-4 with TRBJ1-1, with D unresolved. The length of the CDR3 is 14 residues. V shed 0 bases and J shed 1 base, with 6 bases lying between them. Germline V gene lookup returns CDR1 MRHNA and CDR2 SNTAGT. The CDR3 DNA sequence: TGTGCCAGCAGTGACTCCGGAGGGAACACTGAAGCTTTCTTT. Amino acids: CASSDSGGNTEAFF.

The chain has TRBV27 and TRBJ2-7; TRBD2 might be the D (7 bases). The CDR3 sequence is 15 residues long. V was cut by 4 bases and J by 3 bases, with 16 bases left in between. Germline CDR1 is MNHEY and CDR2 is SMNVEV (reference sequence). CDR3 in DNA: TGTGCCAGCAGTTACAGGGAGGGGGGGGTCTACGAGCAGTACTTC. Its protein is CASSYREGGVYEQYF.

This chain uses TRBV5-1 with TRBJ2-1; D remains unclear. CDR3 length equals 13 residues. Germline V lookup: CDR1 SGHRS, CDR2 YFSETQ. Trimming shortened V by 5 bases and J by 5 bases, and 11 bases separated the two germline ends. The CDR3 nucleotides are TGCGCCAGCAGAGCAGGTCCGAACAATGAGCAGTTCTTC. Residues: CASRAGPNNEQFF.

V is TRBV10-3 and J is TRBJ2-1, with 7 bases matching TRBD2. J gave up 0 bases and V 3 bases, and 2 bases lay outside the gene matches. The CDR3 covers 15 residues. Germline loops: CDR1 ENHRY, CDR2 SYGVKD. In DNA, the CDR3 is TGTGCCATCAGTGATGGGGGGGACTCCTACAATGAGCAGTTCTTC. This encodes CAISDGGDSYNEQFF.

This chain links TRBV5-1 with TRBJ2-2; D possibly corresponds to TRBD1 (6 bases). Germline V gives CDR1 SGHRS, CDR2 YFSETQ. The V end lost 2 bases, the J end lost 1 base, and 15 bases lay between the germline ends. The CDR3 is 17 amino acids. The CDR3: CASSLAAQTGNTGELFF. DNA of the CDR3: TGCGCCAGCAGCTTAGCAGCTCAGACAGGGAACACCGGGGAGCTGTTTTTT.

The rearrangement links TRBV5-1 to TRBJ1-2; D is possibly TRBD1 (6 bases). This CDR3 is 14 amino acids long. V lost 3 bases, J lost 6 bases, and 15 bases lay in between. The germline CDR1 and CDR2 sequences are SGHRS and YFSETQ. The chain's CDR3 is CASSWGHSRDGYTF. The CDR3 DNA reads as TGCGCCAGCAGCTGGGGACACTCCAGGGATGGCTACACCTTC.

The chain links TRBV7-6 to TRBJ2-1; weak D call: TRBD1 (6 bases). The CDR3 sequence is 14 residues long. V lost 1 base and J 12 bases, leaving 16 bases between the germline ends. CDR1 and CDR2 (germline): SGHVS, FNYEAQ. CDR3 sequence: CASSLGTATVGQFF. CDR3 DNA: TGTGCCAGCAGCTTAGGGACAGCTACAGTTGGGCAGTTCTTC. The variable domain in full, completed from reference TRBV7-6 and TRBJ2-1, reads GAGVSQSPRYKVTKRGQDVALRCDPISGHVSLYWYRQALGQGPEFLTYFNYEAQQDKSGLPNDRFSAERPEGSISTLTIQRTEQRDSAMYRCASSLGTATVGQFFGPGTRLTVL.

This rearrangement joins TRBV18 to TRBJ2-1; 9 nucleotides match TRBD2. Germline V gene lookup returns CDR1 KGHSH and CDR2 LQKENI. The J segment lost 0 bases and the V segment lost 5 bases, leaving 2 bases of the junction unmatched. This CDR3 comprises 15 residues. CDR3 in DNA: TGTGCCAGCTCATTTAGCGGGAGCTCCTACAATGAGCAGTTCTTC. It codes for CASSFSGSSYNEQFF.

This chain links TRBV19 with TRBJ1-2; perhaps TRBD1 as D (6 bases). V was cut by 3 bases and J by 8 bases, with 10 bases left in between. The CDR3 is 12 residues long. Germline V gene sequence: CDR1 LNHDA, CDR2 SQIVND (reference sequence). CDR3 DNA sequence: TGTGCCAGTAGTATTGCGGGGGCCGGCTACACCTTC. It yields the protein CASSIAGAGYTF.

V gene TRBV10-1 combines with J gene TRBJ2-3; TRBD2 matches at 11 bases. The trim removed 8 bases at V and 0 bases at J, leaving 4 bases unmatched. The germline CDR1 and CDR2 sequences are WNHNN and SYGVQD (reference sequence). The CDR3 runs 15 residues. For the CDR3, the DNA is TGCGCCAGCGGTAGCGGGAGGGCAAGCACAGATACGCAGTATTTT. As protein: CASGSGRASTDTQYF.

The rearrangement links TRBV5-6 to TRBJ2-7; D is perhaps TRBD1 (6 bases). The germline V gene has CDR1 SGHDT and CDR2 YYEEEE. Trimming shortened V by 1 base and J by 0 bases, and 11 bases separated the two germline ends. The CDR3 runs to 15 residues. The CDR3 region is CASSLRGHYSYEQYF. The CDR3 DNA sequence: TGTGCCAGCAGCTTGAGGGGACACTACTCCTACGAGCAGTACTTC.

The chain couples TRBV19 to TRBJ1-5, with 7 bases fitting TRBD1. Trimming cost V 6 bases and J 1 base; bases outside gene matches: 12. From germline, CDR1 is LNHDA and CDR2 SQIVND (reference sequence). The CDR3 contains 17 residues. CDR3 DNA: TGTGCCAGTAGCACAACCGACAGGGACGGAAGCAATCAGCCCCAGCATTTT. Amino acid sequence: CASSTTDRDGSNQPQHF.

The chain couples TRBV4-2 to TRBJ1-2; no clear D gene. V was shortened by 3 bases and J by 0 bases, with 14 bases between the two germline ends. The CDR3 is 16 residues long. The V gene's germline CDR1 is LGHNA and CDR2 YNFKEQ. CDR3 bases: TGTGCCAGCAGCCAGGATCTAGTCGGGTCTAACTATGGCTACACCTTC. Translated: CASSQDLVGSNYGYTF.